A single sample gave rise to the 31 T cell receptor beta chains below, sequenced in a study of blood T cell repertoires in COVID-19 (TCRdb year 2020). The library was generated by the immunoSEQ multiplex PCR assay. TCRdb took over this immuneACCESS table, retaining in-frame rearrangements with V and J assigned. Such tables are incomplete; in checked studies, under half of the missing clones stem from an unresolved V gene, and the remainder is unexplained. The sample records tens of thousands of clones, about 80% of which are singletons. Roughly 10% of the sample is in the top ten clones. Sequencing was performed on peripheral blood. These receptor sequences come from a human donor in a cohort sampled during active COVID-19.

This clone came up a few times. In nucleotides, the CDR3 is TGTGCCAGCAGCCCCAGACTAGCGGGGAACACCGGGGAGCTGTTTTTT. Its protein product is CASSPRLAGNTGELFF. This chain joins TRBV3-1 (or the pseudogene TRBV3-2) and TRBJ2-2; the match to TRBD2 covers 10 bases. The CDR3 covers 16 residues. Germline values: CDR1 LGHDT, CDR2 YNNKEL (reference sequence). Trimming cost V 4 bases and J 1 base; bases outside gene matches: 3.

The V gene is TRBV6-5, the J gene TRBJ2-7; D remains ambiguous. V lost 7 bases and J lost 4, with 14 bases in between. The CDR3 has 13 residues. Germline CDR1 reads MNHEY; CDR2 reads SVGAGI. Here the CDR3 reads CASNHGRVYEQYF. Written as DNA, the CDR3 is TGTGCCAGCAACCACGGTCGGGTGTACGAGCAGTACTTC.

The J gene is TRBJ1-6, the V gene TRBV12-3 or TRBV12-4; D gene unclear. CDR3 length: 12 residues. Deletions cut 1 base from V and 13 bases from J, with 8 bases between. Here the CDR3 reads CASSLGRLPLHF. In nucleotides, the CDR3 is TGTGCCAGCAGTTTAGGTCGGTTGCCCCTCCACTTT.

CDR3 DNA sequence: TGTGCCAGCAGCTTGGCCGGCAGGGGGAGTTATGGCTACACCTTC. Amino acids: CASSLAGRGSYGYTF. The rearrangement joins TRBV5-5 to TRBJ1-2, with 7 nucleotides matching TRBD1. V dropped 0 bases and J dropped 5; count of bases not matched to a gene: 7. The germline V gene encodes CDR1 SGHKS and CDR2 YYEKEE (reference sequence). The CDR3 extends over 15 amino acids.

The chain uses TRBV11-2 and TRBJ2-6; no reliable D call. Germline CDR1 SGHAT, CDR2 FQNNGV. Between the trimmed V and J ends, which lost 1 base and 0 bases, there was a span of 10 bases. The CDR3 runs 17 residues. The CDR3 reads CASSLAQTSSGANVLTF. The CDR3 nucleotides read TGTGCCAGCAGCTTAGCACAGACCTCCTCTGGGGCCAACGTCCTGACTTTC.

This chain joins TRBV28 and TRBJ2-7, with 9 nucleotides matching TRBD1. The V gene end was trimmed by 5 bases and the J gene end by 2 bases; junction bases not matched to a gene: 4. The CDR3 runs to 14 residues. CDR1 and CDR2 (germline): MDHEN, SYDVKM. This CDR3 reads CASSLGQGPYEQYF. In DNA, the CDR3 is TGTGCCAGCAGTCTGGGACAGGGTCCCTACGAGCAGTACTTC.

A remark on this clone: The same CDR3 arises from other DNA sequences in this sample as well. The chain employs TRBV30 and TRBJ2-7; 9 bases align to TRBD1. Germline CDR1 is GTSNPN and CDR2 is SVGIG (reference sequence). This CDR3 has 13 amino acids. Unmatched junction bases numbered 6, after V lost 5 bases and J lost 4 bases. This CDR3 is CAWGTGPSYEQYF. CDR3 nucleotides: TGTGCCTGGGGGACAGGGCCATCGTACGAGCAGTACTTC. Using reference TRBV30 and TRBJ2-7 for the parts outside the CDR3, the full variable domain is SQTIHQWPATLVQPVGSPLSLECTVEGTSNPNLYWYRQAAGRGLQLLFYSVGIGQISSEVPQNLSASRPQDRQFILSSKKLLLSDSGFYLCAWGTGPSYEQYFGPGTRLTVT.

This CDR3 reads CASSLSSGANVLTF. In DNA, the CDR3 is TGTGCCAGCAGTTTGAGCTCTGGGGCCAACGTCCTGACTTTC. The chain employs TRBV28 and TRBJ2-6; D call uncertain. The CDR3 extends over 14 amino acids. V was trimmed by 3 bases and J by 0 bases, leaving 3 bases between them. The germline CDR1 and CDR2 sequences are MDHEN and SYDVKM.

The chain's CDR3 is CASSLAGVNTGELFF. The CDR3 nucleotides read TGCGCCAGCAGCTTGGCAGGGGTAAACACCGGGGAGCTGTTTTTT. V gene TRBV5-1 combines with J gene TRBJ2-2; the D gene is possibly TRBD1 (6 bases). CDR1 SGHRS and CDR2 YFSETQ come from the germline V gene. This CDR3 has 15 residues. V lost 0 bases, J lost 2 bases, and 8 bases lay in between.

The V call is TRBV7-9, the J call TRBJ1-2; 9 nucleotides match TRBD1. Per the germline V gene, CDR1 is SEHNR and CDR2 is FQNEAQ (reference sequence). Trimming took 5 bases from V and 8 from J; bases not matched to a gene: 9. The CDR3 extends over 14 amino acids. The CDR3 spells CASSKRGQGSGYTF. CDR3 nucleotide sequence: TGTGCCAGCAGCAAACGAGGACAGGGGAGCGGCTACACCTTC.

The CDR3 loop reads CASRGTAGIYEQYF. The CDR3 DNA reads as TGCGCCAGCAGGGGAACTGCGGGAATCTACGAGCAGTACTTC. V usage is TRBV5-1 and J usage is TRBJ2-7; tentative D call: TRBD2 (6 bases). The CDR3 has 14 residues. V was pared by 5 bases and J by 3 bases, with 15 bases between. Germline V CDR1 and CDR2: SGHRS, YFSETQ.

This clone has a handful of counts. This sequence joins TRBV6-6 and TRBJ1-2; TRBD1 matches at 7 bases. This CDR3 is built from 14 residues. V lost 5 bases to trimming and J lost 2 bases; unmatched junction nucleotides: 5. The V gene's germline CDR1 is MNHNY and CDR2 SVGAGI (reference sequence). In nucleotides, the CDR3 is TGTGCCAGCAGTGCGACAGGGACAAACTATGGCTACACCTTC. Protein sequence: CASSATGTNYGYTF.

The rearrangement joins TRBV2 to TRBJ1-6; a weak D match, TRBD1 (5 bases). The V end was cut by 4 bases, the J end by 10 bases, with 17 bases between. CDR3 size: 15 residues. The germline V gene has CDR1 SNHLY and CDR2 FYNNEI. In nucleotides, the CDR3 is TGTGCCAGCAGTGGTAGGGCCAGGGTAGCCTCACCCCTCCACTTT. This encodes CASSGRARVASPLHF.

CDR3 amino acids: CSVAAGGNTEAFF. The CDR3 region has the DNA TGCAGCGTGGCGGCCGGGGGAAACACTGAAGCTTTCTTT. The chain recombines TRBV29-1 with TRBJ1-1; a possible D gene is TRBD1 (5 bases). Trimming removed 6 bases at V and 2 bases at J, with 13 bases between. CDR1 is SQVTM and CDR2 is ANQGSEA in the germline V gene. The CDR3 totals 13 residues.

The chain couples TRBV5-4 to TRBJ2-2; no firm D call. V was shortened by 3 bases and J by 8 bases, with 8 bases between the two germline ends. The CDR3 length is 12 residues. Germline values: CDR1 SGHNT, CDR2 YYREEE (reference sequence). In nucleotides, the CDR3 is TGTGCCAGCAGCTCCGTAGAGGGGGAGCTGTTTTTT. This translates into CASSSVEGELFF.

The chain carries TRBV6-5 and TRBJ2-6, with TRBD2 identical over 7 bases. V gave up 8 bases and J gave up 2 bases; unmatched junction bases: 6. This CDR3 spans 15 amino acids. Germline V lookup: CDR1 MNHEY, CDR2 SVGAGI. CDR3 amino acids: CASSSGGPGANVLTF. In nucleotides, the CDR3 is TGTGCCAGCTCGTCGGGGGGTCCTGGGGCCAACGTCCTGACTTTC.

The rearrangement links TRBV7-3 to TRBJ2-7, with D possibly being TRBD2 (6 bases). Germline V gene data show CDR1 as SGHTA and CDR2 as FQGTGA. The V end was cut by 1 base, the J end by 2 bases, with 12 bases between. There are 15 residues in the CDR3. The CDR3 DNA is TGTGCCAGCAGCTTAATGGGAGGCCCCACCTACGAGCAGTACTTC. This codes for CASSLMGGPTYEQYF.

CDR3 region: CASSETRGRGSGNTIYF. The CDR3 coding sequence is TGTGCCAGCAGTGAAACACGTGGCAGGGGATCTGGAAACACCATATATTTT. The V gene is TRBV25-1, the J gene TRBJ1-3, with D tentatively TRBD1 (6 bases). This CDR3 has 17 residues. Germline V lookup: CDR1 MGHDK, CDR2 SYGVNS. The germline V and J ends were trimmed by 2 bases and 1 base, with 15 bases remaining between them.

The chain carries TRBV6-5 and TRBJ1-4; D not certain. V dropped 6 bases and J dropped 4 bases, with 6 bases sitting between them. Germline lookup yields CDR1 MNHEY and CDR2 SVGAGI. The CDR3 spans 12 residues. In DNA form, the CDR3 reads TGTGCCAGCAGAAGCCGTAATGAAAAACTGTTTTTT. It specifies CASRSRNEKLFF.

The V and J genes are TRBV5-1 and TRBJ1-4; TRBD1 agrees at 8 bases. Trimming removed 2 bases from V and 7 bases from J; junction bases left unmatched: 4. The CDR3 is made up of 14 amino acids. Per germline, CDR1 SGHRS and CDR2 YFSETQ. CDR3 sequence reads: CASSFGQGGEKLFF. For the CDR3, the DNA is TGCGCCAGCAGCTTTGGACAGGGTGGTGAAAAACTGTTTTTT.

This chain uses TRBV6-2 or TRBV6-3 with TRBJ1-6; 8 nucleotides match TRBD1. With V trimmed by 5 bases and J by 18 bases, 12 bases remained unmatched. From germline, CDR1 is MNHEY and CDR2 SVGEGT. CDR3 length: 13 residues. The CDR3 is CASSGTGGARYHF. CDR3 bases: TGTGCCAGCAGTGGGACAGGCGGCGCCAGGTACCACTTT.

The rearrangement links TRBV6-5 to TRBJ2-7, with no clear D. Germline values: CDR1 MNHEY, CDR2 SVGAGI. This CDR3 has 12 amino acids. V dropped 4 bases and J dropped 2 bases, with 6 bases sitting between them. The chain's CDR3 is CASSSTTYEQYF. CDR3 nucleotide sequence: TGTGCCAGCAGTTCGACAACCTACGAGCAGTACTTC.

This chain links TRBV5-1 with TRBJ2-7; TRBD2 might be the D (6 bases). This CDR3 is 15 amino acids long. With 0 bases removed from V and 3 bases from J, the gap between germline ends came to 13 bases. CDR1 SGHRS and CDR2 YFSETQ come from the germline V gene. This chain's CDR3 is CASSLGGTDIYEQYF. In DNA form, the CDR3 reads TGCGCCAGCAGCTTGGGCGGGACGGATATCTACGAGCAGTACTTC.

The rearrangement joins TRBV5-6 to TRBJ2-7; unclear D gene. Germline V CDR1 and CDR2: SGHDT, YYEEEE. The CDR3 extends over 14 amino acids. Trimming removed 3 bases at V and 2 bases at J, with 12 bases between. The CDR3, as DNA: TGTGCCAGCAGCTCCGACATGATTCCCTACGAGCAGTACTTC. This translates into CASSSDMIPYEQYF.

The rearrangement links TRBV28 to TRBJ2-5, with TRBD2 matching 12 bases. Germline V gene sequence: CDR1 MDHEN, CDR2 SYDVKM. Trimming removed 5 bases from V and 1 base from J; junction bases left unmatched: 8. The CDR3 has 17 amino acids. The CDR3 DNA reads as TGTGCCAGCAGTATGCCGACTAGCGGGGGATTCCAAGAGACCCAGTACTTC. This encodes CASSMPTSGGFQETQYF.

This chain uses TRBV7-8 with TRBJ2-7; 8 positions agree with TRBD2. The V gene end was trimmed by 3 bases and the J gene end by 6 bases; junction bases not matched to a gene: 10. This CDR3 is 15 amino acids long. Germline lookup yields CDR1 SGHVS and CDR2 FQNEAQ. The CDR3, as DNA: TGTGCCAGCAGCTTGCTCGGGAGGGTTTTAGGCGAGCAGTACTTC. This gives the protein CASSLLGRVLGEQYF.

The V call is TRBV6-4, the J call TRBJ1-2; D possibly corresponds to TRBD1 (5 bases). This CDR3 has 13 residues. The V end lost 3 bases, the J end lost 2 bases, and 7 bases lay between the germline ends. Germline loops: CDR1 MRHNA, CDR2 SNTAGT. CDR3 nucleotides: TGTGCCAGCAGTGAGCGGGGGAACTATGGCTACACCTTC. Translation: CASSERGNYGYTF.

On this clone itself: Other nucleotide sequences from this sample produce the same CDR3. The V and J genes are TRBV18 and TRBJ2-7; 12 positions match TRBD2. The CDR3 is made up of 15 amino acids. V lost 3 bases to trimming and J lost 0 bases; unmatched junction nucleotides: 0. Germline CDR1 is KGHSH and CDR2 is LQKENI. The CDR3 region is CASSPTSGSSYEQYF. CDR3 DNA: TGTGCCAGCTCACCGACTAGCGGGAGCTCCTACGAGCAGTACTTC.

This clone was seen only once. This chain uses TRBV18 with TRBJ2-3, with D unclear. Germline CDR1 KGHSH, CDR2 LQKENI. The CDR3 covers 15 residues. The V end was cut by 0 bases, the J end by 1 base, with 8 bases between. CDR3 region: CASSPPSLGTDTQYF. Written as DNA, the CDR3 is TGTGCCAGCTCACCACCGAGTCTGGGCACAGATACGCAGTATTTT.

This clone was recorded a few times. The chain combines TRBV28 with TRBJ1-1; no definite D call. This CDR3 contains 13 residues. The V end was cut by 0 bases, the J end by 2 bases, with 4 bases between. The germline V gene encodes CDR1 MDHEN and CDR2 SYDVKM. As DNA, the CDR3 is TGTGCCAGCAGTTTATGGAGCAACACTGAAGCTTTCTTT. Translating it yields CASSLWSNTEAFF.

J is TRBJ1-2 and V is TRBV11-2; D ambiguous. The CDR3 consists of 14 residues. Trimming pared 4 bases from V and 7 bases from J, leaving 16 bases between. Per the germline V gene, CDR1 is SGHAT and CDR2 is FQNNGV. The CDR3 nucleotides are TGTGCCAGCAGCTCCTCGACTCCTCGGAGTGGCTACACCTTC. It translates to CASSSSTPRSGYTF.